The TCR beta chain described here comes from a study of CD8 T cells in ankylosing spondylitis. Whole-study results and caveats: Reportedly, matched ankylosing spondylitis synovial fluid was significantly enriched for disease-linked clones. Clones linked with disease were CD8+ and fairly uncommon in the peripheral blood. What seemed typical of ankylosing spondylitis blood was a TCR beta motif built from about 8 highly homologous variants.

Germline-derived CDR1 and CDR2 are LGHDT and YNNKEL (reference sequence). V was shortened by 2 bases and J by 6 bases, with 13 bases between the two germline ends. The CDR3 covers 14 residues. This clonotype was seen ten or more times. Its cognate antigen is unknown. It was by quantitative 5'-RACE with molecular barcodes that TCR beta libraries were made. From the 5' RACE reads, TCRdb called clonotypes with MiXCR, one entry per CDR3 protein. The sample shows 150,000 to 200,000 distinct CDR3 sequences, approximately 12% of them seen only once. This clonotype was sampled from a female donor with ankylosing spondylitis or in good health (not recorded which). V and J are TRBV3-1 and TRBJ1-1, with a weak D call TRBD1 (5 bases). Sequencing was done on a sample of blood, either unsorted or a sorted T cell fraction (not recorded which). CDR3 sequence reads: CASSQSSGASEAFF. CDR3 sequence (DNA): TGTGCCAGCAGCCAAAGCTCTGGGGCTTCTGAAGCTTTCTTT.